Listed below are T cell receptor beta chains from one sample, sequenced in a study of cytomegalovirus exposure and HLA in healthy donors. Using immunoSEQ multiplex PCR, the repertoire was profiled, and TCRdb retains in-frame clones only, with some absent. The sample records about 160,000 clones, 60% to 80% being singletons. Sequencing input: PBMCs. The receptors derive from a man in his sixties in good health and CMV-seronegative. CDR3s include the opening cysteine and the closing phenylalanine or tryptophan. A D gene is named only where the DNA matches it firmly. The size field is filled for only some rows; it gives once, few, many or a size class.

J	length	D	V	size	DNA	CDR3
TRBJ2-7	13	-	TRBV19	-	TGTGCCAGTCGCCTTGAAGGGGGCTACGAGCAGTACTTC	CASRLEGGYEQYF
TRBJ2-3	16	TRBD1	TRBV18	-	TGTGCCAGCTCACCACGGACAGGGGACCACACAGATACGCAGTATTTT	CASSPRTGDHTDTQYF
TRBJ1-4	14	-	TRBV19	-	TGTGCCAGTATGAGAACAGCATCTAATGAAAAACTGTTTTTT	CASMRTASNEKLFF
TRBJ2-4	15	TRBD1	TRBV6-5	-	TGTGCCAGCAGTTACTCGACAGGGGGACAAAACATTCAGTACTTC	CASSYSTGGQNIQYF
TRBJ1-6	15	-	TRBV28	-	TGTGCCAGCCACAAACCCACAAACTATAATTCACCCCTCCACTTT	CASHKPTNYNSPLHF
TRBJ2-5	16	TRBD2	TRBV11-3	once	TGTGCCAGCAGCCCTGGGACTAGCGGGAGAGGAGAGACCCAGTACTTC	CASSPGTSGRGETQYF
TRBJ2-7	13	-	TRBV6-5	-	TGTGCCAGCAGTGTCCGAGGAAAATACGAGCAGTACTTC	CASSVRGKYEQYF
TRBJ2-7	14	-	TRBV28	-	TGTGCCAGCACCCCGGGGGGCAGTACCTACGAGCAGTACTTC	CASTPGGSTYEQYF
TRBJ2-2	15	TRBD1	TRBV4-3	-	TGCGCCAGCAGCCAAGACGGGACAGGGACCGGGGAGCTGTTTTTT	CASSQDGTGTGELFF
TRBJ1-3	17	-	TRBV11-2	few	TGTGCCAGCAGCTTTTTGGGGCCACAGATCTCTGGAAACACCATATATTTT	CASSFLGPQISGNTIYF
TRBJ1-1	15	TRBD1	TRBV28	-	TGTGCCAGCACAAATGGGGGACAGTCGAACACTGAAGCTTTCTTT	CASTNGGQSNTEAFF
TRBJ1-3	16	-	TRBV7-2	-	TGTGCCAGCAGCTTTCAGGGTATCGGCTCTGGAAACACCATATATTTT	CASSFQGIGSGNTIYF
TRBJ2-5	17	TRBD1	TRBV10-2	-	TGCGCCAGCAGTGAGGCTTTAGGGACAGGGTACCAAGAGACCCAGTACTTC	CASSEALGTGYQETQYF
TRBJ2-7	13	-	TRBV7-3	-	TGTGCCAGCAGCATCGGGAACTCCTACGAGCAGTACTTC	CASSIGNSYEQYF
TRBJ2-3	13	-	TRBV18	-	TGTGCCAGCTCACTAACAAACAAAGATACGCAGTATTTT	CASSLTNKDTQYF
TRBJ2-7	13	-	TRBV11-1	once	TGTGCCAGCAGCCGCGGGACGGTGTACGAGCAGTACTTC	CASSRGTVYEQYF
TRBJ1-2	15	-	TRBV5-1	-	TGCGCCAGCAGCTTGTTAGCGGGGTCTAACTATGGCTACACCTTC	CASSLLAGSNYGYTF
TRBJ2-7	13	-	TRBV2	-	TGTGCCAGCAGGCAGGACAGTACGGGCGAGCAGTACTTC	CASRQDSTGEQYF
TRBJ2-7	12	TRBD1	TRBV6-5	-	TGTGCCAGCAGCCGGGACAGGGGGGCGCAGTACTTC	CASSRDRGAQYF
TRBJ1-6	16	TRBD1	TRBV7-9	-	TGTGCCAGCAGCTTAGCATTGGGACAGGTGGATTCACCCCTCCACTTT	CASSLALGQVDSPLHF
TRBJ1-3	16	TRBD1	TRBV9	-	TGTGCCAGCAGCGTAGTTGCGACAGGGAGCGGAAACACCATATATTTT	CASSVVATGSGNTIYF
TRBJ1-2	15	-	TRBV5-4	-	TGTGCCAGCAGTCCGCCGCAGGGAATAGAGTATGGCTACACCTTC	CASSPPQGIEYGYTF
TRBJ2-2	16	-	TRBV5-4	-	TGTGCCAGCAGCTTGTCGCCAGGGCCGAACACCGGGGAGCTGTTTTTT	CASSLSPGPNTGELFF